This T cell receptor (beta chain) derives from a study of cytomegalovirus exposure and HLA in healthy donors. At the level of the study: Unique TCR beta sequences numbering some 110 million came from 190 million or so T cells in an earlier analysis. Findings and caveats of the study: Researchers reportedly found TCR beta sequences accurately predicted most subjects' HLA-A and HLA-B alleles. Reported results showed that the classifier diagnosed cytomegalovirus status with high specificity and sensitivity.

The CDR3 is made up of 13 amino acids. The V segment lost 5 bases and the J segment 6 bases; nucleotides outside the gene matches: 4. The V gene's germline CDR1 is KGHSH and CDR2 LQKENI. The PCR was carried out with 60 Vbeta primers and 13 Jbeta primers. The table came from immunoSEQ multiplex PCR; TCRdb's copy has only in-frame clones and leaves some out. This sample's clone table lists about 150,000 clones. For this clone: Its antigen remains unknown.

All the people who gave samples were healthy bone marrow donors. The V gene is TRBV18, the J gene TRBJ2-7, with TRBD1 matching 10 bases. This clonotype was obtained from a woman between 45 and 60 years old in good health and CMV-seronegative. Material: PBMCs. CDR3 coding DNA: TGTGCCAGCTCAGAGACAGGGGGCGGCGAGCAGTACTTC. Encoded protein: CASSETGGGEQYF.